This T cell receptor (beta chain) derives from a study of T cell repertoires in cytomegalovirus infection. Background on the study: Indicated by public TCR beta signatures were CMV infection and matching HLA type.

V lost 6 bases, J lost 1 base, and 6 bases lay in between. This CDR3 spans 12 amino acids. Germline CDR1 reads ENHRY; CDR2 reads SYGVKD. One entry per CDR3 protein, called by TCRdb with MiXCR from the reads. The data hold 200,000 to 300,000 distinct CDR3 sequences, with roughly 9.1% observed a single time. Study-wide findings and caveats: CMV-specific TCR beta clonotypes restricted by HLA-C dominated the ex vivo response. CMV carriers having the relevant HLA were flagged by cumulative public TCR beta family frequency.

A word on this clonotype: Its antigen is currently unknown.

This TCR derives from a human donor in good health (CMV status not recorded). Some clones in this sample may be carry-over from other donors' samples. The V and J genes are TRBV10-3 and TRBJ1-1; no clear D gene. Sequencing was carried out using PBMCs. The CDR3 nucleotides are TGTGCCATCAGGGCGGAGAACACTGAAGCTTTCTTT. Its translation: CAIRAENTEAFF.